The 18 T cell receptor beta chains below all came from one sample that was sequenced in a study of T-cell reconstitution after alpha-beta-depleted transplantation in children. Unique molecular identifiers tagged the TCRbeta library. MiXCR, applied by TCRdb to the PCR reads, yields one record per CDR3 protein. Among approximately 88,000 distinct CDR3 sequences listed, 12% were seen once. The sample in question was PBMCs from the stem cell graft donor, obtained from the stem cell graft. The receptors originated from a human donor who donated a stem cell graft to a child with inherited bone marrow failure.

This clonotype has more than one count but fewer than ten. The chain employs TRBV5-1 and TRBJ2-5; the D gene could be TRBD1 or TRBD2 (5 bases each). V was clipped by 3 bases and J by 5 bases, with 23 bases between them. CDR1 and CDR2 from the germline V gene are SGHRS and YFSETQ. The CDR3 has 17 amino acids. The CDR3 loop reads CASSSTPLDRPGETQYF. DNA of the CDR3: TGCGCCAGCAGCTCCACTCCACTAGACAGACCGGGGGAGACCCAGTACTTC.

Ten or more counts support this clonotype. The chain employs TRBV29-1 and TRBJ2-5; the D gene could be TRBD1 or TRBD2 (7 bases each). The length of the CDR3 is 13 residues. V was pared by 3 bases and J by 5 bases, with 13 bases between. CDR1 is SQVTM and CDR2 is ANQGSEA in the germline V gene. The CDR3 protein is CSVDNRGGETQYF. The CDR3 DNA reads TGCAGCGTTGACAACAGGGGAGGGGAGACCCAGTACTTC.

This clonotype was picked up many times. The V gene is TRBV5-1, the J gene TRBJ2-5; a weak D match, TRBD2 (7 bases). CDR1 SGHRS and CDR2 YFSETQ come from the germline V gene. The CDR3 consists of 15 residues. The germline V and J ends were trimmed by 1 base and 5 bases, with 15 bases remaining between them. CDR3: CASSLWGGRDETQYF. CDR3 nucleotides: TGCGCCAGCAGCTTGTGGGGGGGCCGGGACGAGACCCAGTACTTC.

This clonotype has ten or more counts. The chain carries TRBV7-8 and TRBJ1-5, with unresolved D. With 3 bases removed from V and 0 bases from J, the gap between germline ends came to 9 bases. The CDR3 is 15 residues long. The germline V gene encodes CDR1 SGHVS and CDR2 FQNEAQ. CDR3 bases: TGTGCCAGCAGCTTTGGTTGGGGTAGCAATCAGCCCCAGCATTTT. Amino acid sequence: CASSFGWGSNQPQHF.

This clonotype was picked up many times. CDR3 DNA: TGTGCCAGCAGTTTATTGGCCTCCCTGTCCTACGAGCAGTACTTC. Protein: CASSLLASLSYEQYF. The chain couples TRBV12-3 or TRBV12-4 to TRBJ2-7; no clear D gene. The germline V and J ends were trimmed by 2 bases and 1 base, with 12 bases remaining between them. The CDR3 totals 15 residues.

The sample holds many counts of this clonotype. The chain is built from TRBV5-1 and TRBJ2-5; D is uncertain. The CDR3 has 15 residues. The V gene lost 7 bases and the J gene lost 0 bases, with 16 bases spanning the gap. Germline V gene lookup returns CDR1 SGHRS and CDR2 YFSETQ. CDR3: CASGIGDPYQETQYF. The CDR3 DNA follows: TGCGCCAGCGGGATTGGGGATCCGTACCAAGAGACCCAGTACTTC.

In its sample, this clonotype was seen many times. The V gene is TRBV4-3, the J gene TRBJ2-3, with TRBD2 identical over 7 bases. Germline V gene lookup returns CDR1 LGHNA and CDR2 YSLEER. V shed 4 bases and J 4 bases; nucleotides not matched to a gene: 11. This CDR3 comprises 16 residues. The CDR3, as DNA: TGCGCCAGCAGCCTCGGGAGGACACCCTACTCAGATACGCAGTATTTT. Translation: CASSLGRTPYSDTQYF.

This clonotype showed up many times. The CDR3 region is CASSQVGRGRYEQYF. Written as DNA, the CDR3 is TGTGCCAGCAGCCAAGTCGGAAGGGGGCGCTACGAGCAGTACTTC. This chain joins TRBV3-1 and TRBJ2-7, with 7 bases aligning to TRBD1. CDR1 is LGHDT and CDR2 is YNNKEL in the germline V gene (reference sequence). The CDR3 consists of 15 residues. The J segment lost 3 bases and the V segment lost 1 base, leaving 6 bases of the junction unmatched.

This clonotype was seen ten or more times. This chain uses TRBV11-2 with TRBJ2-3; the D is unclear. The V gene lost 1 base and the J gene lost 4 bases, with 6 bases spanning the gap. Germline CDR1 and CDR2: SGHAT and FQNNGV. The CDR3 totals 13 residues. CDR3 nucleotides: TGTGCCAGCAGCTTAGCCATGGCAGATACGCAGTATTTT. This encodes CASSLAMADTQYF.

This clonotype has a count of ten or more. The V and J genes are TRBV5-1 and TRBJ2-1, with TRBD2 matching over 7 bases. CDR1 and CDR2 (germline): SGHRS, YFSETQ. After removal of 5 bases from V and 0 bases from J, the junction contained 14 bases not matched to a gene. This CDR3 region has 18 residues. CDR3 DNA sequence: TGCGCCAGCAGGGGGTCTAGCGGAGGACTTAGCTCCTACAATGAGCAGTTCTTC. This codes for CASRGSSGGLSSYNEQFF.

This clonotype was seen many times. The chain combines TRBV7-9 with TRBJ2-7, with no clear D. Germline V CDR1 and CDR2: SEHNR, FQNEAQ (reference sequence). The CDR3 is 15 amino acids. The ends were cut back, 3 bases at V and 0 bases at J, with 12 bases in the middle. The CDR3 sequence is CASSFGRRSSYEQYF. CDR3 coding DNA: TGTGCCAGCAGCTTCGGCAGAAGGAGCTCCTACGAGCAGTACTTC.

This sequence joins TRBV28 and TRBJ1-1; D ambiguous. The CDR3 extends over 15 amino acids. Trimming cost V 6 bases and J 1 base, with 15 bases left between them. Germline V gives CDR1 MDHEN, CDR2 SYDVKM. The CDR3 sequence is CASSSPGVGNTEAFF. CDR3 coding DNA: TGTGCCAGCAGCTCCCCGGGAGTGGGGAACACTGAAGCTTTCTTT.

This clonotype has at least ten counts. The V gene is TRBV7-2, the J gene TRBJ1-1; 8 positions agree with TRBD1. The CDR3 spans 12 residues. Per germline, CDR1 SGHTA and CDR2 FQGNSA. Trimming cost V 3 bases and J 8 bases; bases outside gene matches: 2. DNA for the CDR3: TGTGCCAGCAGCTTCGGACAGGGCGAAGCTTTCTTT. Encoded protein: CASSFGQGEAFF.

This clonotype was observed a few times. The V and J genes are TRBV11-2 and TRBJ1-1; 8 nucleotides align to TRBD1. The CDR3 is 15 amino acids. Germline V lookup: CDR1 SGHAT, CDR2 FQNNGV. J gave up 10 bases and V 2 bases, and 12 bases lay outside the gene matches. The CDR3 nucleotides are TGTGCCAGCAGCTTATCGACAGGGGCCGACTCTACAGCTTTCTTT. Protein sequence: CASSLSTGADSTAFF.

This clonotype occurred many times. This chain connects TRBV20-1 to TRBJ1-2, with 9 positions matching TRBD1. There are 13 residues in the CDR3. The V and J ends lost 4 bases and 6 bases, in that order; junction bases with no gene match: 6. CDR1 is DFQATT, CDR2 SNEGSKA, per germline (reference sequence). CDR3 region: CSATGQGWNGYTF. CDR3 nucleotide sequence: TGCAGTGCTACCGGACAGGGGTGGAATGGCTACACCTTC.

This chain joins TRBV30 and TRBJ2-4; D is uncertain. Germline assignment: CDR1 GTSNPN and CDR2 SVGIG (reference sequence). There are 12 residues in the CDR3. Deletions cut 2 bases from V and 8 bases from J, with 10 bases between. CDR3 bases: TGTGCCTGGAGTCCTGGGATGGACATTCAGTACTTC. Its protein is CAWSPGMDIQYF.

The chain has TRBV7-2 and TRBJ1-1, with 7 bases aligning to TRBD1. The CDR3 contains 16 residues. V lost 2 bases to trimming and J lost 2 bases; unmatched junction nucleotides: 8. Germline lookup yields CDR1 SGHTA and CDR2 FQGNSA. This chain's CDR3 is CASSLFVGGANTEAFF. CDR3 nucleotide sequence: TGTGCCAGCAGCTTATTTGTAGGGGGCGCAAACACTGAAGCTTTCTTT.

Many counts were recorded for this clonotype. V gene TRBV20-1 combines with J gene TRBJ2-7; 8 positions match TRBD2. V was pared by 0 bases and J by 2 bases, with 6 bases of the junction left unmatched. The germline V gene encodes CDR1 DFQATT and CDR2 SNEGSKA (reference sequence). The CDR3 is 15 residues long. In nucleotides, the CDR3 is TGCAGTGCTAGAGATCCCCGCGGGGGGCCCTACGAGCAGTACTTC. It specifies CSARDPRGGPYEQYF.